This entry features one TCR beta chain sequence. This sample is drawn from a study of blood T cell repertoires in COVID-19. In the study overall: Acute-phase and convalescent COVID-19 samples originated in the United States, Italy and Spain. The cDNA or gDNA used as material had been derived from T cells, B-cell-depleted T cells, or PBMCs.

Clones were sequenced by immunoSEQ multiplex PCR, and TCRdb holds only the in-frame ones, with some missing. The sample contains around 50,000 clones, roughly 91% of which appear only once. Trimming removed 3 bases from V and 15 bases from J, with 24 bases in between. The CDR3 is 15 amino acids. In germline, CDR1 is MNHNS, CDR2 SASEGT. The chain has TRBV6-1 and TRBJ2-1; a possible D gene is TRBD2 (6 bases). Sequencing was done on a sample of peripheral blood. The receptor comes from a man in his fifties or sixties with active COVID-19. The CDR3 protein is CASSENPRFGGRWFF. The CDR3 nucleotides read TGTGCCAGCAGTGAGAATCCTAGGTTCGGGGGTAGGTGGTTCTTC.